The T cell receptor beta chain under discussion was sequenced for a study of T-cell memory formation after mild COVID-19. A 5'RACE reaction primed in the constant segment made cDNA libraries of TCR alpha and TCR beta, and these carried sample barcodes and UMIs. TCRdb re-called the 5' RACE reads through MiXCR, storing one row per CDR3 protein. The table records 470,000 or so distinct CDR3 sequences, 25% of them present only once. On this clonotype itself: Antigen specificity is unknown.

There are 16 residues in the CDR3. Germline V gene data show CDR1 as SGHVS and CDR2 as FNYEAQ. V lost 5 bases, J lost 2 bases, and 18 bases lay in between. Points from the study as a whole: Mainly in CM and EM were contracting CD4+ clones; CD8+ were in EMRA. While clones contracting from day 15 to 85 were balanced between CD4 and CD8, later expanders leaned CD4+.

The TCR sequence derives from an adult woman who had mild COVID-19 (a few samples of this study predate the infection). Cell type and time point are not known. This chain connects TRBV7-6 to TRBJ2-5; D possibly corresponds to TRBD1 (7 bases). Sequencing used PBMCs or a T cell subset sorted from them (not recorded which). CDR3 sequence (DNA): TGTGCCAGCAGCCCCCGGCTCAGGGGGGCTCAAGAGACCCAGTACTTC. Amino acid sequence: CASSPRLRGAQETQYF.